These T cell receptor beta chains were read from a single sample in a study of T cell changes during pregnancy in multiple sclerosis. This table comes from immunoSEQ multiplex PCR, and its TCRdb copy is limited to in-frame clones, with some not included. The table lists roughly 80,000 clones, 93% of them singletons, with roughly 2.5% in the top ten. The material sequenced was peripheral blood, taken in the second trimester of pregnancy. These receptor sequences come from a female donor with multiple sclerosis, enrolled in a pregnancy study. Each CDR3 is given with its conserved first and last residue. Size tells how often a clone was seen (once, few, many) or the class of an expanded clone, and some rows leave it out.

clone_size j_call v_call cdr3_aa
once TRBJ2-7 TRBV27 CASSRDSQYEQYF
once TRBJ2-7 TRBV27 CASSLLGQGGLPSYEQYF
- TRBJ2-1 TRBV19 CATRLAGSYEQFF
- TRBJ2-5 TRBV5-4 CASSLYGREETQYF
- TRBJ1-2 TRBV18 CASSPNRGSEGYTF
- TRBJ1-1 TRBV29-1 CSALGDSMNTEAFF
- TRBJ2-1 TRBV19 CASSPLGQKIDNEQFF
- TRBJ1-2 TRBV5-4 CASSLDGGVGYTF
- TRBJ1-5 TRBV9 CASSVGGTSNQPQHF
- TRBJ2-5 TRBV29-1 CSVKGGLRGMVRETQYF
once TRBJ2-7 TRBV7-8 CASSSSAYYEQYF
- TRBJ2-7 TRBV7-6 CASSQSSGGPYEQYF
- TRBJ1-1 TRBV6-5 CASSAKGVLNREAFF
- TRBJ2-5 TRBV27 CASSSLAGGEGTQETQYF
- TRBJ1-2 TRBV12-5 CASGYSETASYGYTF
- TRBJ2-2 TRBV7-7 CASSLVGAGELFF
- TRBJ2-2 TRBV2 CASSPRLAVGELFF
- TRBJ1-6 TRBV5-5 CASSRGTADSPLHF
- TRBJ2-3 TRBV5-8 CASSFSGSGSTDTQYF
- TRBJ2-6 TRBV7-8 CASSISGANVLTF
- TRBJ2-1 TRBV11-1 CASSPLLASRNEQFF
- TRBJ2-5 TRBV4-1 CASSEVSEETQYF
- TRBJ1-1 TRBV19 CASQSQGPNTEAFF
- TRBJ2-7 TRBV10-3 CAIRSEGTATYEQYF
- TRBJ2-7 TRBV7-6 CASSLVGGSGTGFYEQYF
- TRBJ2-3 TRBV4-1 CASSPGLAKDTQYF
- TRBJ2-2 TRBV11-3 CASSLDSGSINTGELFF
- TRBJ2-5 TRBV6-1 CASSVSAEPPGTQYF
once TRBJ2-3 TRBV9 CASSVTSGGATDTQYF
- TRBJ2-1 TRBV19 CASSRTSGGLNEQFF
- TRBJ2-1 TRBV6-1 CASSEVWRHNEQFF
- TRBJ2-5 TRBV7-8 CASSGPIRGGPGTQYF
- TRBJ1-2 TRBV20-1 CSARRGPSYTF
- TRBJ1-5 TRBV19 CASRGPNQPQHF
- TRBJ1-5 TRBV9 CASSPADNSHQPQHF
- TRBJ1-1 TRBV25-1 CASSEYGQTNTEAFF
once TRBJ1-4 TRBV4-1 CASSRWTGNEKLFF
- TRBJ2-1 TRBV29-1 CSVEATAAGAQFF
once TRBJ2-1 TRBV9 CASSGKRGADNEQFF
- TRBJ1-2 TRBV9 CASSLDRAAKDGYTF
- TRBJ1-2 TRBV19 CASSRLQGASGNNGYTF
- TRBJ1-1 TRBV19 CASSKTQWNTEAFF
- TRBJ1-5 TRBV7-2 CASSQPGGHQPQHF
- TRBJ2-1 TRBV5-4 CASSWGTSGGPYNEQFF
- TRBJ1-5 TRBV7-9 CASSLSGKGSQPQHF
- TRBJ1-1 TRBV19 CASSIGLEAFF
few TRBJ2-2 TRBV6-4 CASSDSGQNTGELFF
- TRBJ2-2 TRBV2 CASSVQIGELFF
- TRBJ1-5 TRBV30 CAWSAALLTGGNQPQHF
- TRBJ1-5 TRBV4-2 CASSPTTGGVQPQHF
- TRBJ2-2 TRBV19 CATSDRQYNTGELFF
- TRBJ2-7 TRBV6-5 CASATSGVPYEQYF
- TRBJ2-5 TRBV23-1 CASLARTGQETQYF
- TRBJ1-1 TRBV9 CASSVLQQGPTEAFF
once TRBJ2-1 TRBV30 CAWTGRAMGEQFF
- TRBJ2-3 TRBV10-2 CASSEGLGGTQYF
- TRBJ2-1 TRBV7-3 CASSRTSGGADEQFF